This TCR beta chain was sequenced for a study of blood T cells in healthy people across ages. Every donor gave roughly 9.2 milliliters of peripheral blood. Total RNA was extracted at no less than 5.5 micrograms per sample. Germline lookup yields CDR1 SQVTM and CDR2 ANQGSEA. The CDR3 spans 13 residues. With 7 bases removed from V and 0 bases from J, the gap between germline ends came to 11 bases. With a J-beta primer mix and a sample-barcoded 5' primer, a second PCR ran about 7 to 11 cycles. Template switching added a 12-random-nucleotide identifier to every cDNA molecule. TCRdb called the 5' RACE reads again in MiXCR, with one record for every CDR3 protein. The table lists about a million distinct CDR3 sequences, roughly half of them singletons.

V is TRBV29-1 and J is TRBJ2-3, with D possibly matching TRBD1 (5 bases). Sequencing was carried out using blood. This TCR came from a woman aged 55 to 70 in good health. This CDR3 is CSASQASTDTQYF. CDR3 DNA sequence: TGCAGCGCATCACAGGCTAGCACAGATACGCAGTATTTT.